A single sample is the source of the 19 T cell receptor beta chains below, sequenced in a study of cytomegalovirus exposure and HLA in healthy donors. Here immunoSEQ multiplex PCR was the method, and the copy in TCRdb shows in-frame clones only, minus some. Found here are over 120,000 clones, about nine tenths of them singletons; the top ten hold 4.5% to 5.5%. Sequencing used PBMCs. Receptors were obtained from a man younger than 35 in good health and CMV-seropositive.

The V and J genes are TRBV4-1 and TRBJ1-2; TRBD1 aligns across 7 bases. Germline trimming cut 1 base from V and 7 bases from J; bases unmatched to any gene: 9. Germline V gene sequence: CDR1 MGHRA, CDR2 YSYEKL. The CDR3 length is 15 residues. CDR3 DNA: TGCGCCAGCAGCCAAGGGCGAACAGGGGTGGGTGGCTACACCTTC. Residues: CASSQGRTGVGGYTF.

This chain connects TRBV5-6 to TRBJ2-1; 7 bases line up with TRBD2. V lost 2 bases and J lost 2; bases outside the gene matches: 4. The CDR3 loop spans 15 amino acids. Germline V gene lookup returns CDR1 SGHDT and CDR2 YYEEEE. Written as DNA, the CDR3 is TGTGCCAGCAGCTTCAGTGCGGGAGCCTACAATGAGCAGTTCTTC. Amino acids: CASSFSAGAYNEQFF.

This chain uses TRBV12-5 with TRBJ1-2, with D perhaps TRBD1 (5 bases). Per the germline V gene, CDR1 is LGHNT and CDR2 is FRNRAP. The CDR3 totals 13 residues. Trimming removed 7 bases at V and 4 bases at J, with 13 bases between. CDR3 sequence: CASAFREGYGYTF. Here the CDR3 DNA reads TGTGCTAGTGCCTTCAGGGAGGGCTATGGCTACACCTTC.

This chain connects TRBV28 to TRBJ2-7; TRBD2 is a possible D gene (7 bases). Trimming stripped 5 bases from V and 5 bases from J, with 19 bases between. In germline, CDR1 is MDHEN, CDR2 SYDVKM. The CDR3 has 15 residues. This CDR3 reads CASSAPGGPADEQYF. CDR3 nucleotide sequence: TGTGCCAGCAGTGCCCCCGGGGGGCCGGCGGACGAGCAGTACTTC. Based on the CDR3 plus reference TRBV28 and TRBJ2-7, the full variable domain is DVKVTQSSRYLVKRTGEKVFLECVQDMDHENMFWYRQDPGLGLRLIYFSYDVKMKEKGDIPEGYSVSREKKERFSLILESASTNQTSMYLCASSAPGGPADEQYFGPGTRLTVT.

The CDR3 is CASSLAGASNEKLFF. As DNA, the CDR3 is TGCGCCAGCAGCTTGGCAGGGGCCAGTAATGAAAAACTGTTTTTT. The chain is built from TRBV5-1 and TRBJ1-4; perhaps TRBD1 as D (6 bases). The CDR3 spans 15 residues. V lost 0 bases and J 4 bases, leaving 10 bases between the germline ends. CDR1 is SGHRS and CDR2 is YFSETQ in the germline V gene.

CDR3 in DNA: TGTGCCAGTAGCCTAAATGGAAACACCATATATTTT. This codes for CASSLNGNTIYF. J is TRBJ1-3 and V is TRBV19; no clear D gene. The CDR3 length is 12 residues. Trimming shortened V by 6 bases and J by 3 bases, and 6 bases separated the two germline ends. Germline values: CDR1 LNHDA, CDR2 SQIVND (reference sequence). The full variable domain, with the rest looked up from reference TRBV19 and TRBJ1-3, is DGGITQSPKYLFRKEGQNVTLSCEQNLNHDAMYWYRQDPGQGLRLIYYSQIVNDFQKGDIAEGYSVSREKKESFPLTVTSAQKNPTAFYLCASSLNGNTIYFGEGSWLTVV.

The chain couples TRBV9 to TRBJ1-3, with D possibly matching TRBD1 (5 bases). Germline V lookup: CDR1 SGDLS, CDR2 YYNGEE. V was cut by 3 bases and J by 4 bases, with 11 bases left in between. This CDR3 has 14 amino acids. CDR3 sequence reads: CASSADSSGNTIYF. The CDR3 DNA reads as TGTGCCAGCAGCGCAGACAGCTCCGGAAACACCATATATTTT.

The V call is TRBV5-5, the J call TRBJ1-5; a possible D gene is TRBD1 (6 bases). Trimming cost V 5 bases and J 2 bases, with 14 bases left between them. Germline loops: CDR1 SGHKS, CDR2 YYEKEE (reference sequence). This CDR3 is built from 15 residues. The CDR3 nucleotides read TGTGCCAGCAGTCCCCCAGGGGCGGGCAATCAGCCCCAGCATTTT. It encodes CASSPPGAGNQPQHF.

V usage is TRBV7-2 and J usage is TRBJ2-5; 12 nucleotides agree with TRBD2. The ends lost 3 bases at V and 0 bases at J; junction bases unmatched: 2. Germline V lookup: CDR1 SGHTA, CDR2 FQGNSA. CDR3 length: 16 residues. The CDR3 region is CASSLTSGGYQETQYF. The CDR3 DNA is TGTGCCAGCAGCTTGACTAGCGGGGGCTACCAAGAGACCCAGTACTTC.

The rearrangement joins TRBV15 to TRBJ1-4; a weak D match, TRBD1 (5 bases). CDR1 and CDR2 (germline): LNHNV, YYDKDF (reference sequence). Trimming shortened V by 7 bases and J by 3 bases, and 15 bases separated the two germline ends. The CDR3 spans 15 residues. The CDR3 protein is CATTPTGTPNEKLFF. The CDR3 DNA is TGTGCCACCACCCCAACCGGGACTCCTAATGAAAAACTGTTTTTT.

The chain combines TRBV7-9 with TRBJ2-1; 9 bases match TRBD2. Germline V gene sequence: CDR1 SEHNR, CDR2 FQNEAQ (reference sequence). The junction had 6 bases not matched to a gene; V was cut back by 4 bases and J by 5 bases. The CDR3 length is 15 residues. CDR3 in DNA: TGTGCCAGCAGCTCCCGACTAGCGGATAACAATGAGCAGTTCTTC. Translation: CASSSRLADNNEQFF.

This clone was seen only once. This chain joins TRBV10-3 and TRBJ2-2; D ambiguous. CDR3 length: 13 amino acids. CDR1 and CDR2 (germline): ENHRY, SYGVKD. V lost 3 bases and J lost 8, with 10 bases in between. The CDR3, as DNA: TGTGCCATCAGTGAACAGCCAAAGGGGGAGCTGTTTTTT. Translation gives CAISEQPKGELFF.

The genes are TRBV4-1 and TRBJ2-3, with unresolved D. V lost 1 base and J 2 bases, leaving 7 bases between the germline ends. The CDR3 runs 14 residues. Germline loops: CDR1 MGHRA, CDR2 YSYEKL. The CDR3 nucleotides read TGCGCCAGCAGCCAAGGGCGGTTCACAGATACGCAGTATTTT. This codes for CASSQGRFTDTQYF.

The chain carries TRBV7-9 and TRBJ2-1; D remains unclear. This CDR3 contains 14 residues. Trimming removed 3 bases at V and 0 bases at J, with 6 bases between. Germline V gene lookup returns CDR1 SEHNR and CDR2 FQNEAQ (reference sequence). The CDR3 DNA reads TGTGCCAGCAGCTTCTCCGTCTCCTACAATGAGCAGTTCTTC. Encoded protein: CASSFSVSYNEQFF.

This clone appeared a single time. V is TRBV6-5 and J is TRBJ1-1; 7 positions agree with TRBD1. This CDR3 comprises 14 residues. The germline V gene has CDR1 MNHEY and CDR2 SVGAGI. The ends lost 4 bases at V and 0 bases at J; junction bases unmatched: 2. CDR3 protein: CASSFQGVNTEAFF. DNA for the CDR3: TGTGCCAGCAGTTTCCAGGGGGTGAACACTGAAGCTTTCTTT.

The gene calls are TRBV27 and TRBJ2-7, with 8 bases aligning to TRBD2. CDR3 size: 17 residues. Germline V gene lookup returns CDR1 MNHEY and CDR2 SMNVEV (reference sequence). The J segment lost 3 bases and the V segment lost 3 bases, leaving 13 bases of the junction unmatched. CDR3 loop: CASSLAGTRLGIYEQYF. The CDR3 DNA follows: TGTGCCAGCAGTTTGGCAGGGACTAGATTGGGAATCTACGAGCAGTACTTC.

The table lists this clone with a few counts. V usage is TRBV6-5 and J usage is TRBJ1-6; the D is unclear. Germline loops: CDR1 MNHEY, CDR2 SVGAGI. This CDR3 region has 15 residues. The V end lost 2 bases, the J end lost 7 bases, and 12 bases lay between the germline ends. CDR3: CASSYTEIFNSPLHF. CDR3 in DNA: TGTGCCAGCAGTTACACGGAGATCTTCAATTCACCCCTCCACTTT.

V gene TRBV30 combines with J gene TRBJ2-1, with D unclear. The V gene lost 3 bases and the J gene lost 4 bases, with 4 bases spanning the gap. Germline CDR1 and CDR2: GTSNPN and SVGIG (reference sequence). The CDR3 totals 11 residues. In DNA, the CDR3 is TGTGCCTGGAGCTTATACAATGAGCAGTTCTTC. Protein sequence: CAWSLYNEQFF. Combining the CDR3 with reference TRBV30 and TRBJ2-1 gives the whole variable domain SQTIHQWPATLVQPVGSPLSLECTVEGTSNPNLYWYRQAAGRGLQLLFYSVGIGQISSEVPQNLSASRPQDRQFILSSKKLLLSDSGFYLCAWSLYNEQFFGPGTRLTVL.

V is TRBV11-2 and J is TRBJ2-7; 9 bases line up with TRBD1. The CDR3 is made up of 15 amino acids. With V trimmed by 5 bases and J by 3 bases, 8 bases remained unmatched. The germline CDR1 and CDR2 sequences are SGHAT and FQNNGV. The DNA of the CDR3 is TGTGCCAGCAGCCCAGGGACAGGGCCTTTCTACGAGCAGTACTTC. It encodes CASSPGTGPFYEQYF.